This TCR beta chain was found in a study of identical twins. Template switching (which added a universal primer site) was used, and cDNA carried unique molecular identifiers. TCRdb redid the calling of the 5' RACE reads with MiXCR, one entry per CDR3 protein. The data contain some 270,000 distinct CDR3 sequences, approximately 8.3% of them singletons. The sample was also reused in another study, on yellow fever vaccine responses in identical twins.

The TCR was taken from a woman under 30 in good health. The source material was CD8+ T cells sorted from blood.

The CDR3 loop is CAMSPPDLYSEQYF. For the CDR3, the DNA is TGTGCCATGAGCCCCCCGGACCTCTATTCCGAGCAGTACTTC. The chain employs TRBV5-6 and TRBJ2-7; no reliable D call. This CDR3 has 14 amino acids. The V gene's germline CDR1 is SGHDT and CDR2 YYEEEE. V was trimmed by 9 bases and J by 6 bases, leaving 22 bases between them.